The following is a TCR beta chain sequence with its context. Its antigen is as yet unknown. The germline gives CDR1 MNHEY, CDR2 SVGEGT. V lost 2 bases to trimming and J lost 4 bases; unmatched junction nucleotides: 10. The CDR3 has 17 amino acids. This entry comes from a study of early T cells in non-severe SARS-CoV-2 infection. Overall study context: Bulk RNA isolated from unsorted whole blood underwent sequencing; chains were not paired.

The TCR library protocol was used to attach unique molecular identifiers. These identifiers were attached to individual cDNA molecules. TCRdb itself ran the 5' RACE reads through MiXCR, one entry per CDR3 protein. Found here are 71,000 or so distinct CDR3 sequences, approximately 15% of them singletons; the top ten hold around 15%. Regarding the study as a whole: Lookups in VDJdb leaned toward anti-spike CD8 responses and missed private and CD4 specificities.

The TCR sequence derives from an adult who was a healthcare worker with PCR-confirmed SARS-CoV-2 infection or an uninfected control (not recorded which). Sequencing was carried out using whole blood. V and J are TRBV6-2 or TRBV6-3 and TRBJ1-5; the match to TRBD1 covers 8 bases. The CDR3 bases are TGTGCCAGCAGTTACCTGGAACGGACAGGGCGGAATCAGCCCCAGCATTTT. Protein sequence: CASSYLERTGRNQPQHF.